One and the same sample provided the 8 T cell receptor beta chains below, sequenced in a study of TIL therapy for anti-PD-1-resistant metastatic lung cancer. Sequencing used immunoSEQ v3. The protocol was immunoSEQ multiplex PCR, while the TCRdb copy is restricted to in-frame clones and leaves out a portion. The table has some 11,000 clones, 50% to 75% seen once; the top ten hold 6.5% to 8%. The time point here: pre-treatment sample, taken before nivolumab and TIL therapy. Tumor tissue came from excised metastases, mostly pleural nodules or supraclavicular lymph nodes. The sequencing here drew on tumor tissue, taken at baseline. The receptor set was obtained from a person between 30 and 80 years old with non-small cell lung cancer.

The CDR3 is CASSPEAGQYF. CDR3 sequence (DNA): TGTGCCAGCTCACCAGAAGCCGGTCAGTACTTC. The rearrangement links TRBV18 to TRBJ2-4; D is ambiguous. There are 11 residues in the CDR3. CDR1 and CDR2 from the germline V gene are KGHSH and LQKENI. V lost 2 bases and J lost 12, with 8 bases in between. The full variable domain, with the rest looked up from reference TRBV18 and TRBJ2-4, is NAGVMQNPRHLVRRRGQEARLRCSPMKGHSHVYWYRQLPEEGLKFMVYLQKENIIDESGMPKERFSAEFPKEGPSILRIQQVVRGDSAAYFCASSPEAGQYFGAGTRLSVL.

This chain links TRBV30 with TRBJ2-2, with TRBD2 identical over 8 bases. Germline V CDR1 and CDR2: GTSNPN, SVGIG (reference sequence). Germline trimming cut 0 bases from V and 5 bases from J; bases unmatched to any gene: 8. This CDR3 is built from 16 residues. The CDR3 protein is CAWSVGSSGLTGELFF. The CDR3 DNA sequence: TGTGCCTGGAGTGTTGGTTCTAGCGGGCTTACCGGGGAGCTGTTTTTT.

This chain links TRBV6-2 or TRBV6-3 with TRBJ2-7, with TRBD2 matching 8 bases. The V and J ends lost 4 bases and 2 bases, in that order; junction bases with no gene match: 4. CDR3 length: 14 residues. Germline V lookup: CDR1 MNHEY, CDR2 SVGEGT. The CDR3 DNA reads TGTGCCAGCAGTTCCGGGACTAGGCCCTACGAGCAGTACTTC. As protein: CASSSGTRPYEQYF.

This clone was detected a few times. The J gene is TRBJ1-5, the V gene TRBV28, with TRBD1 matching over 10 bases. The CDR3 sequence is 15 residues long. With V trimmed by 4 bases and J by 2 bases, 2 bases remained unmatched. Germline loops: CDR1 MDHEN, CDR2 SYDVKM. CDR3 sequence reads: CASSWGTGGNQPQHF. The DNA for the CDR3 is TGTGCCAGCAGTTGGGGGACAGGGGGCAATCAGCCCCAGCATTTT.

V gene TRBV5-1 combines with J gene TRBJ2-2; 7 bases are shared with TRBD1. In germline, CDR1 is SGHRS, CDR2 YFSETQ. The V segment lost 4 bases and the J segment 1 base; nucleotides outside the gene matches: 1. This CDR3 region has 14 residues. CDR3 region: CASSRQGNTGELFF. CDR3 bases: TGCGCCAGCAGCCGACAGGGGAACACCGGGGAGCTGTTTTTT.

The genes are TRBV5-6 and TRBJ2-4, with 8 bases matching TRBD2. Germline assignment: CDR1 SGHDT and CDR2 YYEEEE. CDR3 length: 17 residues. J lost 0 bases, V lost 4 bases, and 9 bases had no gene match. The CDR3, as DNA: TGTGCCAGCAGCCCAGATCCGGGAGGGTTAGCCAAAAACATTCAGTACTTC. The encoded protein is CASSPDPGGLAKNIQYF.

This clone showed up just a few times. The V and J genes are TRBV5-6 and TRBJ2-3; D is possibly TRBD2 (5 bases). Germline loops: CDR1 SGHDT, CDR2 YYEEEE. The CDR3 loop spans 12 amino acids. The ends were cut back, 6 bases at V and 1 base at J, with 6 bases in the middle. CDR3 DNA: TGTGCCAGCAACGGGGGCACAGATACGCAGTATTTT. Protein sequence: CASNGGTDTQYF.

J is TRBJ1-1 and V is TRBV19; D is possibly TRBD1 (6 bases). The CDR3 contains 12 residues. Trimming shortened V by 5 bases and J by 4 bases, and 8 bases separated the two germline ends. The V gene's germline CDR1 is LNHDA and CDR2 SQIVND (reference sequence). CDR3: CASSARGTEAFF. The DNA for the CDR3 is TGTGCCAGTAGTGCCAGGGGCACTGAAGCTTTCTTT.